This entry lists 8 T cell receptor beta chains sequenced from one sample in a study of beta chain features in type 1 diabetes. Overall study findings and caveats: Moderate yet significant TCRB CDR3 shortening was seen in Type 1 diabetes patients in all four CD4+ subsets.

The isolated RNA, all of it, was reverse transcribed, so expressed TCRB transcripts were what got sequenced. Generated by immunoSEQ multiplex PCR, the TCRdb table keeps only in-frame clones and is missing some. The sample lists a few hundred thousand clones, roughly an eighth occurring once. Antigen specificity for these receptors is unknown. Material: naive CD4+ T cells from blood. These receptors were taken from a woman aged 18-29 years with type 1 diabetes.

The gene calls are TRBV29-1 and TRBJ2-4, with 12 positions matching TRBD2. There are 18 residues in the CDR3. Germline V CDR1 and CDR2: SQVTM, ANQGSEA. The V and J ends lost 4 bases and 0 bases, in that order; junction bases with no gene match: 10. The CDR3 is CSVANGTSGGQAKNIQYF. The CDR3 nucleotides read TGCAGCGTTGCAAATGGTACTAGCGGGGGGCAAGCCAAAAACATTCAGTACTTC.

The V gene is TRBV7-2, the J gene TRBJ2-7, with D possibly being TRBD1 (6 bases). The CDR3 is made up of 15 amino acids. From germline, CDR1 is SGHTA and CDR2 FQGNSA. V was pared by 1 base and J by 1 base, with 11 bases between. This CDR3 is CASSLEGVLSYEQYF. CDR3 DNA sequence: TGTGCCAGCAGCTTAGAGGGGGTATTATCCTACGAGCAGTACTTC.

This clone was seen a few times. The J gene is TRBJ2-7, the V gene TRBV4-2; 7 nucleotides align to TRBD2. The CDR3 runs to 15 residues. J lost 3 bases, V lost 0 bases, and 5 bases had no gene match. The germline V gene encodes CDR1 LGHNA and CDR2 YNFKEQ. Here the CDR3 DNA reads TGTGCCAGCAGCCAAGAGGGACTAACCCTCTACGAGCAGTACTTC. Its translation: CASSQEGLTLYEQYF.

The chain recombines TRBV7-9 with TRBJ1-5; the match to TRBD1 covers 8 bases. The V segment lost 4 bases and the J segment 7 bases; nucleotides outside the gene matches: 12. Looked up from germline, CDR1 is SEHNR and CDR2 is FQNEAQ (reference sequence). The CDR3 runs 16 residues. CDR3 region: CASSSSDRAVGQPQHF. CDR3 DNA: TGTGCCAGCAGCTCCTCGGACAGGGCGGTCGGGCAGCCCCAGCATTTT.

The V gene is TRBV29-1, the J gene TRBJ2-2; 7 nucleotides line up with TRBD1. V lost 6 bases, J lost 4 bases, and 8 bases stayed unmatched. The CDR3 runs 14 residues. Germline values: CDR1 SQVTM, CDR2 ANQGSEA. CDR3: CSVATGVITGELFF. The DNA of the CDR3 is TGCAGCGTGGCTACAGGGGTCATCACCGGGGAGCTGTTTTTT.

This chain uses TRBV21-1 with TRBJ2-7; the table's D call, TRBD1, has no DNA check behind it. TRBV21-1 is a known pseudogene. The CDR3 consists of 20 residues. CDR3: CASTTKYRAGFDRDSYEQYF. The CDR3 DNA is TGTGCCAGCACTACAAAGTATCGGGCAGGGTTTGACCGCGACTCCTACGAGCAGTACTTC.

In its sample, this clone was seen a few times. V and J are TRBV7-8 and TRBJ2-1; D ambiguous. Trimming left V 6 bases short and J 3 bases short, with 6 bases between. Germline-derived CDR1 and CDR2 are SGHVS and FQNEAQ. The CDR3 is 12 residues long. The CDR3: CASRQIYNEQFF. The CDR3 region has the DNA TGTGCCAGCAGGCAGATCTACAATGAGCAGTTCTTC.

The genes are TRBV4-1 and TRBJ2-3; a possible D gene is TRBD2 (5 bases). Trimming took off 1 base at V and 8 bases at J, with 16 bases between the two ends. Germline V gene sequence: CDR1 MGHRA, CDR2 YSYEKL. The CDR3 totals 15 residues. In DNA, the CDR3 is TGCGCCAGCAGCCAAGTGGGCAGAGGGCCGGGTACGCAGTATTTT. The encoded protein is CASSQVGRGPGTQYF.